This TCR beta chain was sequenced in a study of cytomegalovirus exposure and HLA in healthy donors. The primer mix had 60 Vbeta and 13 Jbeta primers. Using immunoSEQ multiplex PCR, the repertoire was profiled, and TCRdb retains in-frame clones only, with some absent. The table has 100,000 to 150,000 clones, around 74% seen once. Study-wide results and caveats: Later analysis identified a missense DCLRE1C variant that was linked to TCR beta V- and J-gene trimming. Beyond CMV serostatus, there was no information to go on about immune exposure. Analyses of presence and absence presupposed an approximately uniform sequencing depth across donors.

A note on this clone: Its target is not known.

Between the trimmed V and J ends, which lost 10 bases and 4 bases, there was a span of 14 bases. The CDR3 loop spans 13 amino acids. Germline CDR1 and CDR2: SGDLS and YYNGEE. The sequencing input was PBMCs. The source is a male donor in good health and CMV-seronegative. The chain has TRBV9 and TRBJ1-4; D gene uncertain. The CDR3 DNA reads TGTGCCTCTGGGCGAGGACTTAATGAAAAACTGTTTTTT. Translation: CASGRGLNEKLFF.